This TCR beta chain was identified during a study of regulatory T cells in long-lasting Graves disease. Time point: newly diagnosed GD, antithyroid drugs for less than 3 months. The TCR library used RNA extracted from PBMCs. This CDR3 spans 16 amino acids. V was cut by 1 base and J by 1 base, with 12 bases left in between. Germline-derived CDR1 and CDR2 are SGHNT and YENEEA. Investigators prepared the TCR beta libraries by applying iRepertoire HTBI primers and Arm-PCR of CDR3 regions. TCRdb re-called the multiplex PCR reads with MiXCR, one entry per CDR3 protein. The data contain about 430,000 distinct CDR3 sequences, roughly 15% of them singletons. This clonotype came up many times. In addition, the sample was reused for a study of T cells in Graves' hyperthyroidism and ophthalmopathy.

The chain links TRBV11-3 to TRBJ2-3, with TRBD1 as a possible D gene (6 bases). The source of this sequence is a woman aged 40 to 50 with Graves disease. Sample: peripheral blood mononuclear cells (PBMCs), taken at new diagnosis, from a patient treated with antithyroid drugs. The DNA for the CDR3 is TGTGCCAGCAGCTTAGGAGTGGACAGCCGCACAGATACGCAGTATTTT. Protein sequence: CASSLGVDSRTDTQYF.